The clone carrying this TCR beta chain has ten or more counts. What it binds is not known. The sample comes from a study of response to subunit inactivated influenza vaccine. The study, taken as a whole, reports: Authors proposed each seasonal influenza vaccination draws in few new T cells.

TCRdb used MiXCR to reprocess the RT-PCR reads, holding one entry per CDR3 protein. This table has 800,000 or so distinct CDR3 sequences, about 20% appearing once. Deletions cut 2 bases from V and 10 bases from J, with 12 bases between. This CDR3 contains 13 residues. Germline CDR1 is MNHEY and CDR2 is SVGAGI. This clonotype was sampled from a man in his forties or fifties who received an inactivated influenza vaccine. The chain recombines TRBV6-5 with TRBJ1-5; possibly TRBD1 for D (5 bases). The sample consisted of PBMCs from blood, taken approximately 5 days after vaccination. CDR3 coding DNA: TGTGCCAGCAGTTACCGGGGGGGGTATCCCCAGCATTTT. The encoded protein is CASSYRGGYPQHF.